These 18 T cell receptor beta chains were sequenced from one sample in a study of T cell responses to AZD1222 COVID-19 vaccine (dated by TCRdb to 2020 to 2022). Interpreted using the paper, the time point label stands for: about 28 days (+/-7) after the second vaccine dose. Libraries were prepared through the immunoSEQ multiplex PCR assay. The table was pulled from immuneACCESS by TCRdb, which kept in-frame rearrangements only. Such tables lose some clones; where checked, under half of the loss comes from unresolved V genes, and the rest has no known cause. The sample table contains about 56,000 clones; only one count was recorded for around 88% of them. The ten most abundant clones make up roughly 7.2% of the sample. This specimen was peripheral blood, taken 28 days after the second AZD1222 dose. The receptor source for this set is an adult who received the AZD1222 COVID-19 vaccine.

J is TRBJ1-6 and V is TRBV5-1; D remains unclear. Germline CDR1 is SGHRS and CDR2 is YFSETQ. Deletions cut 2 bases from V and 7 bases from J, with 10 bases between. CDR3 length: 14 residues. CDR3 sequence reads: CASSFGGGNSPLHF. The CDR3 nucleotides are TGCGCCAGCAGCTTCGGAGGCGGGAATTCACCCCTCCACTTT.

The genes are TRBV3-1 (or the pseudogene TRBV3-2) and TRBJ1-1; D not resolved. The CDR3 is made up of 12 amino acids. V was shortened by 0 bases and J by 9 bases, with 8 bases between the two germline ends. Germline loops: CDR1 LGHDT, CDR2 YNNKEL (reference sequence). The CDR3 coding sequence is TGTGCCAGCAGCCAAGACGTGCGGAAAGCTTTCTTT. This translates into CASSQDVRKAFF.

The chain combines TRBV6-5 with TRBJ2-7, with a possible D match to TRBD2 (6 bases). Germline CDR1 MNHEY, CDR2 SVGAGI. This CDR3 spans 15 amino acids. V lost 0 bases to trimming and J lost 1 base, with 10 bases between them. The CDR3, as DNA: TGTGCCAGCAGTTACTCTGCGGGGACTTCCTACGAGCAGTACTTC. Translating it yields CASSYSAGTSYEQYF.

A few counts support this clone. Different DNA sequences within this sample yield the same CDR3. The genes are TRBV3-1 (or the pseudogene TRBV3-2) and TRBJ1-5, with 7 positions matching TRBD1. The CDR3 has 14 amino acids. J gave up 7 bases and V 0 bases, and 3 bases lay outside the gene matches. Germline-derived CDR1 and CDR2 are LGHDT and YNNKEL (reference sequence). The CDR3 loop is CASSQDTGVQPQHF. DNA of the CDR3: TGTGCCAGCAGCCAAGATACAGGGGTACAGCCCCAGCATTTT.

CDR3 DNA: TGCGCCAGCAGCTTGGGCGCCAGTGCCTACGAGCAGTACTTC. Its translation is CASSLGASAYEQYF. This sequence joins TRBV5-1 and TRBJ2-7, with D unresolved. This CDR3 has 14 amino acids. The V and J ends lost 0 bases and 2 bases respectively, with 9 bases between them. Looked up from germline, CDR1 is SGHRS and CDR2 is YFSETQ.

The chain joins TRBV7-9 to TRBJ1-1, with D unresolved. Germline CDR1 reads SEHNR; CDR2 reads FQNEAQ (reference sequence). V dropped 1 base and J dropped 0 bases, with 12 bases sitting between them. The CDR3 is made up of 16 amino acids. As DNA, the CDR3 is TGTGCCAGCAGCTTAGGGACGGCACTCATGAACACTGAAGCTTTCTTT. It is translated as CASSLGTALMNTEAFF.

The chain recombines TRBV11-1 with TRBJ2-2, with D perhaps matching TRBD1 or TRBD2 (6 bases each). CDR3 length: 15 amino acids. Germline CDR1 SGHAT, CDR2 FQDESV (reference sequence). The V end was cut by 4 bases, the J end by 4 bases, with 13 bases between. CDR3 loop: CASSYAQGLTGELFF. The CDR3 DNA reads TGTGCCAGCAGCTATGCACAGGGACTCACCGGGGAGCTGTTTTTT. The whole variable domain, remainder taken from reference TRBV11-1 and TRBJ2-2, is EAEVAQSPRYKITEKSQAVAFWCDPISGHATLYWYRQILGQGPELLVQFQDESVVDDSQLPKDRFSAERLKGVDSTLKIQPAELGDSAMYLCASSYAQGLTGELFFGEGSRLTVL.

The chain uses TRBV7-9 and TRBJ1-4; D gene ambiguous. The germline V gene encodes CDR1 SEHNR and CDR2 FQNEAQ (reference sequence). CDR3 length: 14 residues. V was clipped by 7 bases and J by 3 bases, with 12 bases between them. The CDR3 loop reads CASTYIAANEKLFF. The DNA for the CDR3 is TGTGCCAGCACCTACATCGCTGCTAATGAAAAACTGTTTTTT.

CDR3 nucleotide sequence: TGTGCCAGCAGGTCGGGAGGAAAGTACTACGAGCAGTACTTC. The encoded protein is CASRSGGKYYEQYF. The V and J genes are TRBV6-5 and TRBJ2-7; TRBD2 matches at 7 bases. J lost 3 bases, V lost 6 bases, and 8 bases had no gene match. This CDR3 spans 14 amino acids. Germline V lookup: CDR1 MNHEY, CDR2 SVGAGI.

In DNA, the CDR3 is TGTGCGACCACAGGGGGCTCTCTTTATGGCTACACCTTC. The encoded protein is CATTGGSLYGYTF. J is TRBJ1-2 and V is TRBV19; 9 bases are a match to TRBD1. This CDR3 has 13 residues. Germline CDR1 and CDR2: LNHDA and SQIVND (reference sequence).

The rearrangement links TRBV6-1 to TRBJ1-5; D uncertain. V gave up 0 bases and J gave up 5 bases, with 11 bases separating them. Germline CDR1 is MNHNS and CDR2 is SASEGT. The length of the CDR3 is 15 residues. The chain's CDR3 is CASSEAGRPDQPQHF. The CDR3 nucleotides are TGTGCCAGCAGTGAAGCCGGGAGGCCGGATCAGCCCCAGCATTTT.

This chain uses TRBV12-3 or TRBV12-4 with TRBJ2-7; 8 bases align to TRBD1. This CDR3 has 13 residues. Trimming removed 6 bases from V and 3 bases from J; junction bases left unmatched: 4. The CDR3 loop is CASRNTGGYEQYF. The CDR3 DNA reads TGTGCCAGCAGGAATACAGGGGGCTACGAGCAGTACTTC.

V is TRBV28 and J is TRBJ2-7, with D hard to call. The V end lost 8 bases, the J end lost 3 bases, and 11 bases lay between the germline ends. This CDR3 contains 12 residues. The germline gives CDR1 MDHEN, CDR2 SYDVKM. The CDR3 DNA reads as TGTGCCAGCTGCCTGAGGAGCTACGAGCAGTACTTC. This gives the protein CASCLRSYEQYF.

This clone was picked up a small number of times. The chain recombines TRBV7-9 with TRBJ2-3; D might be TRBD1 (7 bases). This CDR3 comprises 17 residues. V was cut by 3 bases and J by 2 bases, with 18 bases left in between. Looked up from germline, CDR1 is SEHNR and CDR2 is FQNEAQ (reference sequence). The DNA of the CDR3 is TGTGCCAGCAGCTTTAAGGAGGGGGCCGACCCCACAGATACGCAGTATTTT. Residues: CASSFKEGADPTDTQYF.

This clone is medium-sized in the sample. The chain carries TRBV19 and TRBJ1-6; D uncertain. The germline V gene has CDR1 LNHDA and CDR2 SQIVND (reference sequence). The CDR3 extends over 13 amino acids. V dropped 3 bases and J dropped 10 bases, with 10 bases sitting between them. The CDR3 here is CASSINQESPLHF. CDR3 coding DNA: TGTGCCAGTAGTATTAATCAGGAATCACCCCTCCACTTT.

The chain carries TRBV6-5 and TRBJ2-7, with D unclear. Germline V lookup: CDR1 MNHEY, CDR2 SVGAGI. The CDR3 totals 13 residues. V was clipped by 6 bases and J by 0 bases, with 9 bases between them. CDR3 in DNA: TGTGCCAGCAGCGTTCTAAGCTCCTACGAGCAGTACTTC. Translation gives CASSVLSSYEQYF.

The V call is TRBV6-5, the J call TRBJ2-5; D is perhaps TRBD1 or TRBD2 (5 bases each). This CDR3 contains 15 residues. V lost 3 bases, J lost 4 bases, and 15 bases lay in between. CDR1 is MNHEY and CDR2 is SVGAGI in the germline V gene. The CDR3 DNA is TGTGCCAGCAGTTATACGGGGACCTCGCGAGAGACCCAGTACTTC. Encoded protein: CASSYTGTSRETQYF.

This chain links TRBV24-1 with TRBJ2-1; a weak D match, TRBD2 (6 bases). Between the trimmed V and J ends, which lost 4 bases and 0 bases, there was a span of 21 bases. The CDR3 is 19 residues long. Germline CDR1 KGHDR, CDR2 SFDVKD. CDR3 sequence reads: CATSDTRGARGLSYNEQFF. The CDR3 nucleotides read TGTGCCACCAGTGACACACGCGGGGCCCGCGGACTCTCCTACAATGAGCAGTTCTTC.